The 8 T cell receptor beta chains in this list originate from one sample, sequenced in a study of T cell repertoires in cytomegalovirus infection. TCRdb reprocessed the reads via MiXCR and lists one record per CDR3 protein. The sample shows hundreds of thousands of distinct CDR3 sequences, about 42% of them seen only once. Which antigens these TCRs recognize remains unknown. Sequences were derived from cultured PBMCs, sampled from culture after CMV antigen stimulation. These receptors originate from a human donor in good health (CMV status not recorded). Some clones in this sample may be carry-over from other donors' samples.

This clonotype was seen more than once but under ten times. The chain recombines TRBV5-1 with TRBJ2-1; the D gene is possibly TRBD2 (7 bases). V was trimmed by 2 bases and J by 2 bases, leaving 11 bases between them. This CDR3 has 15 residues. The germline V gene encodes CDR1 SGHRS and CDR2 YFSETQ. CDR3 coding DNA: TGCGCCAGCAGCTTCCGGGGGGCCGCCTACAATGAGCAGTTCTTC. The encoded protein is CASSFRGAAYNEQFF.

For the CDR3, the DNA is TGTGCCAGCCCTCCGGACAGGGAAATGGCTGAAGCTTTCTTT. Translation gives CASPPDREMAEAFF. The chain combines TRBV6-1 with TRBJ1-1; 8 bases line up with TRBD1. The length of the CDR3 is 14 residues. J was trimmed by 6 bases and V by 8 bases; bases with no gene match: 11. Germline V gives CDR1 MNHNS, CDR2 SASEGT.

This clonotype has a handful of counts. V usage is TRBV7-9 and J usage is TRBJ1-4; D is uncertain. Trimming shortened V by 5 bases and J by 3 bases, and 16 bases separated the two germline ends. This CDR3 region has 16 residues. Germline V gene data show CDR1 as SEHNR and CDR2 as FQNEAQ (reference sequence). CDR3: CASSPPAGVSNEKLFF. The CDR3 DNA reads as TGTGCCAGCAGCCCCCCCGCAGGCGTCTCTAATGAAAAACTGTTTTTT.

The chain is built from TRBV4-3 and TRBJ1-2; no clear D gene. The CDR3 is 15 amino acids. Germline V gives CDR1 LGHNA, CDR2 YSLEER. The V end was cut by 3 bases, the J end by 7 bases, with 18 bases between. The CDR3 sequence: CASSHPGGNRRGYTF. The DNA of the CDR3 is TGCGCCAGCAGCCACCCCGGAGGAAACAGACGTGGCTACACCTTC.

This chain uses TRBV6-5 with TRBJ2-1, with 16 bases fitting TRBD2. Germline V gene lookup returns CDR1 MNHEY and CDR2 SVGAGI. The CDR3 is 19 residues long. With 0 bases clipped from V and 2 bases from J, the junction kept 4 bases outside the gene matches. The CDR3 DNA follows: TGTGCCAGCAGTTACTCGGGACTAGCGGGAGGGAGGACCTACAATGAGCAGTTCTTC. Translation: CASSYSGLAGGRTYNEQFF.

The V and J genes are TRBV20-1 and TRBJ2-1; D may be TRBD1 (6 bases). The CDR3 contains 15 residues. CDR1 and CDR2 from the germline V gene are DFQATT and SNEGSKA (reference sequence). V was trimmed by 1 base and J by 3 bases, leaving 13 bases between them. The DNA of the CDR3 is TGCAGTGCTAGAGGATTAGGGGGAATCTACAATGAGCAGTTCTTC. Translating it yields CSARGLGGIYNEQFF.

This clonotype was picked up a small number of times. The CDR3 DNA is TGTGCCAGCACCCCTGGGTTTGACCGGGGGGCTACTCTGGAGACCCAGTACTTC. Translating it yields CASTPGFDRGATLETQYF. The rearrangement uses TRBV7-9 and TRBJ2-5; possibly TRBD2 for D (7 bases). V lost 7 bases, J lost 5 bases, and 29 bases lay in between. The CDR3 runs to 18 residues. Looked up from germline, CDR1 is SEHNR and CDR2 is FQNEAQ (reference sequence).

This clonotype has just a few counts. The chain joins TRBV11-2 to TRBJ2-7; D unresolved. Trimming stripped 2 bases from V and 12 bases from J, with 14 bases between. CDR1 is SGHAT, CDR2 FQNNGV, per germline. The CDR3 is 12 residues long. The CDR3 DNA is TGTGCCAGCAGCTTACGTCCAAGCTTTCCGTACTTC. It is translated as CASSLRPSFPYF.